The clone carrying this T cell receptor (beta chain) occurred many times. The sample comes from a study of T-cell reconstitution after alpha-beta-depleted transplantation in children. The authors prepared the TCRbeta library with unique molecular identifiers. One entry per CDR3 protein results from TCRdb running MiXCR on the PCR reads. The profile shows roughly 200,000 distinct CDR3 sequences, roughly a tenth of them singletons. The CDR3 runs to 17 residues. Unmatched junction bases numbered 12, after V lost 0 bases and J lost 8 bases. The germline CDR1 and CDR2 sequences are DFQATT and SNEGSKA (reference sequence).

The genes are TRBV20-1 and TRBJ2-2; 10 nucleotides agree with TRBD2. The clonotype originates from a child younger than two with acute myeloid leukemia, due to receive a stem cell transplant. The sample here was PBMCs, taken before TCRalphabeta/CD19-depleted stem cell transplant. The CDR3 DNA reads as TGCAGTGCTAGAGATCGGCTAGCGGGAGTAATTTCTGGGGAGCTGTTTTTT. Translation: CSARDRLAGVISGELFF.